The 16 T cell receptor beta chains below all came from one sample that was sequenced in a study of glioma-infiltrating T cells. Amplification of TCR alpha and beta CDR3 regions from RNA used iRepertoire nested multiplex PCR. TCRdb passed the multiplex PCR reads through MiXCR, listing each CDR3 protein once. The sample contains more than 95,000 distinct CDR3 sequences, about 30% of which appear only once. The sequenced sample was glioma tissue, nonneoplastic brain tissue, or PBMCs (not recorded which). The source is a human donor with low-grade glioma or glioblastoma, undergoing nonglioma brain surgery, or in good health (not recorded which).

Notes on this clonotype: A much larger clone differs by one base, so this may be a read error. The missing conserved phenylalanine or tryptophan at the end of this CDR3 makes a read error likely. The V and J genes are TRBV7-2 and TRBJ2-1; D is possibly TRBD1 (6 bases). The germline V and J ends were trimmed by 5 bases and 0 bases, with 14 bases remaining between them. The germline V gene has CDR1 SGHTA and CDR2 FQGNSA. This CDR3 comprises 16 residues. Written as DNA, the CDR3 is TGTGCCAGCAGCACCCACAGGGCCCCCTCCTACAATGAGCAGTTCTTA. Translated, it gives CASSTHRAPSYNEQFL.

This clonotype was detected ten times or more. The rearrangement uses TRBV28 and TRBJ2-7, with D possibly matching TRBD2 (5 bases). The V end was cut by 2 bases, the J end by 0 bases, with 11 bases between. Germline values: CDR1 MDHEN, CDR2 SYDVKM. This CDR3 comprises 15 residues. The CDR3 coding sequence is TGTGCCAGCAGTTTAGTGGCTAGCAACTCCTACGAGCAGTACTTC. Its protein is CASSLVASNSYEQYF.

As regards this clonotype: Given a much more abundant clone one base away, this may be a read error. The V and J genes are TRBV6-2 or TRBV6-3 and TRBJ1-3, with 8 bases identical to TRBD1. Per the germline V gene, CDR1 is MNHEY and CDR2 is SVGEGT. Trimming at V came to 9 bases and at J to 1 base, leaving 8 bases not matched to a gene. There are 15 residues in the CDR3. This chain's CDR3 is CARSPDRGSGNTIYF. The CDR3 DNA sequence: TGTGCCAGAAGTCCAGACAGGGGATCTGGAAACACCATATATTTT.

V is TRBV7-9 and J is TRBJ2-2; TRBD1 agrees at 9 bases. The V gene end was trimmed by 5 bases and the J gene end by 2 bases; junction bases not matched to a gene: 6. Per germline, CDR1 SEHNR and CDR2 FQNEAQ (reference sequence). The CDR3 is made up of 16 amino acids. The CDR3 spells CASSPPGQGNTGELFF. DNA of the CDR3: TGTGCCAGCAGCCCACCGGGACAGGGCAACACCGGGGAGCTGTTTTTT.

This sequence joins TRBV2 and TRBJ2-7, with 8 bases that match TRBD2. The CDR3 is 16 amino acids. The J segment lost 8 bases and the V segment lost 4 bases, leaving 16 bases of the junction unmatched. CDR1 and CDR2 (germline): SNHLY, FYNNEI. CDR3 amino acids: CASSGSRGGRVNKQYF. CDR3 nucleotides: TGTGCCAGCAGTGGATCCCGGGGGGGCCGGGTCAACAAGCAGTACTTC.

This clonotype has a handful of counts. V is TRBV18 and J is TRBJ2-7, with 7 bases identical to TRBD2. This CDR3 contains 18 residues. The V and J ends lost 3 bases and 2 bases, in that order; junction bases with no gene match: 16. Germline-derived CDR1 and CDR2 are KGHSH and LQKENI. CDR3: CASSPLFTGTGGTYEQYF. The CDR3 region has the DNA TGTGCCAGCTCACCTCTCTTCACCGGGACGGGAGGTACCTACGAGCAGTACTTC.

Of note for this clonotype: Possible read error: a much larger clone is one base away. V gene TRBV10-3 combines with J gene TRBJ1-2; a possible D gene is TRBD1 (5 bases). Germline CDR1 and CDR2: ENHRY and SYGVKD. This CDR3 region has 10 residues. With 9 bases removed from V and 12 bases from J, the gap between germline ends came to 14 bases. CDR3 sequence: CAISLRVHTF. The DNA of the CDR3 is TGTGCCATTTCCCTCAGGGTCCACACCTTC.

This clonotype has at least ten counts. V and J are TRBV7-2 and TRBJ2-3; 13 bases agree with TRBD2. The CDR3 has 14 amino acids. J was trimmed by 11 bases and V by 5 bases; bases with no gene match: 7. Germline CDR1 is SGHTA and CDR2 is FQGNSA. CDR3 sequence (DNA): TGTGCCAGCAGCCCCCGGACTAGCGGGGGAGAGCAGTATTTT. This codes for CASSPRTSGGEQYF. The whole variable domain, filled in from reference TRBV7-2 and TRBJ2-3, reads GAGVSQSPSNKVTEKGKDVELRCDPISGHTALYWYRQSLGQGLEFLIYFQGNSAPDKSGLPSDRFSAERTGGSVSTLTIQRTQQEDSAVYLCASSPRTSGGEQYFGPGTRLTVL.

The gene calls are TRBV2 and TRBJ2-3; 8 positions agree with TRBD2. The CDR3 is made up of 18 amino acids. Per germline, CDR1 SNHLY and CDR2 FYNNEI. Unmatched junction bases numbered 17, after V lost 4 bases and J lost 5 bases. CDR3 in DNA: TGTGCCAGCAGTGGATACATTAGCGGGGCCGGGCAGGAAGATACGCAGTATTTT. Amino acids: CASSGYISGAGQEDTQYF.

As to this clonotype: With a much larger clone just one base away, this may be a read error. V and J are TRBV2 and TRBJ2-1; D remains unclear. The CDR3 sequence is 12 residues long. CDR1 and CDR2 (germline): SNHLY, FYNNEI. Trimming stripped 4 bases from V and 15 bases from J, with 16 bases between. For the CDR3, the DNA is TGTGCCAGCAGTGTTCTGGCTCACCGGTGGTTCTTC. Protein sequence: CASSVLAHRWFF.

This clonotype was seen repeatedly, ten times or more. The V and J genes are TRBV7-2 and TRBJ2-7; TRBD2 matches 7 bases. The CDR3 runs to 13 residues. CDR1 is SGHTA, CDR2 FQGNSA, per germline. Trimming removed 5 bases from V and 0 bases from J; junction bases left unmatched: 1. The CDR3 coding sequence is TGTGCCAGCAGCCGGGACTACTCCTACGAGCAGTACTTC. Translated, it gives CASSRDYSYEQYF. Complete variable domain (other parts from reference TRBV7-2 and TRBJ2-7): GAGVSQSPSNKVTEKGKDVELRCDPISGHTALYWYRQSLGQGLEFLIYFQGNSAPDKSGLPSDRFSAERTGGSVSTLTIQRTQQEDSAVYLCASSRDYSYEQYFGPGTRLTVT.

This clonotype has just a few counts. The genes are TRBV7-2 and TRBJ2-6; 10 nucleotides agree with TRBD2. The CDR3 length is 20 residues. J gave up 2 bases and V 6 bases, and 16 bases lay outside the gene matches. Germline CDR1 SGHTA, CDR2 FQGNSA. DNA for the CDR3: TGTGCCAGCAGGTCCGGGCGATTTAGCGGGGGGATTACTGGGGCCAACGTCCTGACTTTC. Protein sequence: CASRSGRFSGGITGANVLTF.

This clonotype was recorded a few times. This chain links TRBV12-3 or TRBV12-4 with TRBJ1-1; 8 bases match TRBD1. V shed 3 bases and J 5 bases; nucleotides not matched to a gene: 5. The CDR3 consists of 14 residues. CDR3 residues: CASSLRTGSTEAFF. The CDR3 nucleotides read TGTGCCAGCAGTTTGAGGACAGGGTCGACTGAAGCTTTCTTT.

The CDR3 nucleotides are TGCAGCGTTGACCCGTCGGACAGTAACTATGGCTACACCTTC. Translating it yields CSVDPSDSNYGYTF. V and J are TRBV29-1 and TRBJ1-2, with a tentative D call TRBD1 (6 bases). Trimming cost V 3 bases and J 1 base, with 12 bases left between them. This CDR3 comprises 14 residues. Germline CDR1 and CDR2: SQVTM and ANQGSEA.

Worth noting for this clonotype: A much larger clone is a single base away; this may be a read error. The chain combines TRBV6-2 or TRBV6-3 with TRBJ2-1, with D maybe TRBD2 (7 bases). V was trimmed by 6 bases and J by 1 base, leaving 16 bases between them. The CDR3 has 16 residues. CDR1 and CDR2 from the germline V gene are MNHEY and SVGEGT. The CDR3 reads CASSTSVGASYNEQFF. The CDR3 DNA sequence: TGTGCCAGCAGCACTAGCGTGGGGGCGTCCTACAATGAGCAGTTCTTC.

The table lists this clonotype with many counts. The V call is TRBV28, the J call TRBJ2-5; D assignment may be TRBD1 or TRBD2 (6 bases each). This CDR3 region has 13 residues. Germline lookup yields CDR1 MDHEN and CDR2 SYDVKM. The V end lost 8 bases, the J end lost 4 bases, and 14 bases lay between the germline ends. CDR3 sequence: CASEHREAETQYF. The CDR3 bases are TGTGCCAGCGAACACAGGGAGGCAGAGACCCAGTACTTC.